This is a list of T cell receptor beta chains from one sample in a study of naive and memory T cell subsets. From the UMI-ligation and nested PCR reads, TCRdb called clonotypes with MiXCR, one entry per CDR3 protein. Of about 37,000 distinct CDR3 sequences in the sample, about 10% were seen once. This material consisted of skin, taken from a tuberculin skin test site. These receptor sequences come from an adult in good health. CDR3s include the opening cysteine and the closing phenylalanine or tryptophan. The D gene is left open where the match is weak. The listing skips clone size in some rows; elsewhere it reads once, few, many or a size class.

size	V	D	J	CDR3	DNA
-	TRBV6-5	-	TRBJ1-1	CASSYSIKGNLNTEAFF	TGTGCCAGCAGTTACTCAATAAAGGGTAATCTGAACACTGAAGCTTTCTTT
few	TRBV6-2/TRBV6-3	-	TRBJ1-3	CASATPQGRTGNTIYF	TGTGCCAGCGCGACCCCACAGGGACGGACTGGAAACACCATATATTTT
many	TRBV2	TRBD1	TRBJ1-5	CASSLTGVGNQPQHF	TGTGCCAGCAGTTTGACAGGGGTTGGCAATCAGCCCCAGCATTTT
-	TRBV6-5	-	TRBJ1-1	CASSNRSGNTEAFF	TGTGCCAGCAGTAACCGGTCAGGAAACACTGAAGCTTTCTTT
-	TRBV7-2	-	TRBJ2-1	CASSLGGPSSYNEQFF	TGTGCCAGCAGCTTAGGGGGGCCGAGCTCCTACAATGAGCAGTTCTTC
-	TRBV6-1	-	TRBJ2-1	CASSEVVARSREEQFF	TGTGCCAGCAGTGAAGTAGTCGCCCGGTCCCGGGAGGAGCAGTTCTTC
many	TRBV20-1	-	TRBJ2-2	CSARARGADTGELFF	TGCAGTGCTAGAGCTCGGGGGGCAGACACCGGGGAGCTGTTTTTT
many	TRBV4-1	TRBD2	TRBJ2-1	CASSQDWPSGGDEQFF	TGCGCCAGCAGCCAAGATTGGCCTAGCGGTGGCGATGAGCAGTTCTTC
few	TRBV12-5	TRBD1	TRBJ1-4	CASGAGQGLQLFF	TGTGCTAGTGGTGCGGGACAGGGGTTACAACTGTTTTTT
few	TRBV12-3/TRBV12-4	TRBD1	TRBJ1-4	CASSRRGGDEKLFF	TGTGCCAGCAGCCGGCGAGGGGGCGATGAAAAACTGTTTTTT
medium-sized	TRBV11-2	-	TRBJ2-1	CASSFVGSYNEQFF	TGTGCCAGCAGCTTCGTGGGGTCCTACAATGAGCAGTTCTTC
-	TRBV7-2	TRBD2	TRBJ2-7	CASSLARGLAGYEQYF	TGTGCCAGCAGCTTAGCGCGGGGACTAGCTGGCTACGAGCAGTACTTC
many	TRBV19	TRBD1	TRBJ2-2	CASSIIGGLTGELFF	TGTGCCAGTAGTATCATAGGGGGCCTTACCGGGGAGCTGTTTTTT
many	TRBV10-2	TRBD2	TRBJ2-2	CASKSGGGDGELFF	TGCGCCAGCAAGAGCGGGGGAGGGGACGGGGAGCTGTTTTTT
few	TRBV28	-	TRBJ2-1	CASSSHGGGGAYNEQFF	TGTGCCAGCAGTTCCCATGGAGGGGGGGGCGCCTACAATGAGCAGTTCTTC
few	TRBV4-1	-	TRBJ1-2	CASSQGDILHGYTF	TGCGCCAGCAGCCAAGGGGACATCCTACATGGCTACACCTTC
few	TRBV20-1	TRBD1	TRBJ1-4	CSARGTGTGGEKLFF	TGCAGTGCTAGGGGGACCGGGACAGGGGGTGAAAAACTGTTTTTT
many	TRBV7-8	-	TRBJ2-4	CASSLGPSRSIKNIQYF	TGTGCCAGCAGCTTAGGGCCCTCGCGATCCATTAAGAACATTCAGTACTTC
-	TRBV5-1	TRBD2	TRBJ2-1	CASSLALAGDEQFF	TGCGCCAGCAGCTTGGCACTAGCGGGAGATGAGCAGTTCTTC
many	TRBV12-3/TRBV12-4	-	TRBJ2-5	CASSLVRVLSAQYF	TGTGCCAGCAGTTTAGTTCGAGTATTGAGTGCCCAGTACTTC
many	TRBV5-1	-	TRBJ2-1	CASSPPTGAVNEQFF	TGCGCCAGCAGCCCTCCCACCGGGGCCGTAAATGAGCAGTTCTTC
few	TRBV11-3	TRBD1	TRBJ1-2	CASSTGQDGGGYTF	TGTGCCAGCAGCACGGGACAGGACGGGGGTGGCTACACCTTC
many	TRBV29-1	TRBD2	TRBJ2-3	CSVYSSGTDTQYF	TGCAGCGTTTATTCTAGCGGGACAGATACGCAGTATTTT
medium-sized	TRBV20-1	-	TRBJ2-2	CSAPLATGELFF	TGCAGTGCCCCGCTGGCCACCGGGGAGCTGTTTTTT
-	TRBV11-2	-	TRBJ2-7	CASREERGGSGWEQYF	TGTGCCAGCAGGGAAGAAAGAGGGGGGTCGGGGTGGGAGCAGTACTTC
many	TRBV7-2	-	TRBJ2-2	CASSPPGLLNTGELFF	TGTGCCAGCAGTCCTCCGGGACTTCTAAACACCGGGGAGCTGTTTTTT
few	TRBV27	TRBD1	TRBJ2-7	CASSLHGTGLAYEQYF	TGTGCCAGCAGTTTACACGGGACAGGCTTGGCCTACGAGCAGTACTTC
medium-sized	TRBV20-1	-	TRBJ2-6	CSALGQGGANVLTF	TGCAGTGCTCTGGGACAAGGGGGGGCCAACGTCCTGACTTTC
-	TRBV6-5	-	TRBJ1-2	CASSYSEAEANYGYTF	TGTGCCAGCAGTTACTCGGAGGCAGAGGCTAACTATGGCTACACCTTC
many	TRBV6-2/TRBV6-3	-	TRBJ2-2	CASSPIRRTNTGELFF	TGTGCCAGCAGCCCCATTCGACGGACGAACACCGGGGAGCTGTTTTTT
-	TRBV5-8	TRBD1	TRBJ2-7	CASSLVLGTAYEQYF	TGTGCCAGCAGCTTGGTGTTGGGGACAGCCTACGAGCAGTACTTC
many	TRBV19	TRBD2	TRBJ2-7	CASSPGLAGYEQYF	TGTGCCAGTAGTCCGGGACTAGCGGGTTACGAGCAGTACTTC
few	TRBV5-1	-	TRBJ1-1	CASRGDTEAFF	TGCGCCAGCCGAGGGGACACTGAAGCTTTCTTT
many	TRBV12-3/TRBV12-4	-	TRBJ1-2	CASSLDSNYGYTF	TGTGCCAGCAGCCTAGACAGTAACTATGGCTACACCTTC
-	TRBV6-5	-	TRBJ2-3	CASSRGRAADTQYF	TGTGCCAGCAGTCGCGGCAGGGCGGCAGATACGCAGTATTTT
many	TRBV6-5	TRBD1	TRBJ2-3	CASSYTPGQGSDTQYF	TGTGCCAGCAGTTACACCCCGGGACAGGGCTCAGATACGCAGTATTTT
many	TRBV9	-	TRBJ2-7	CASSARVTGPFSEQYF	TGTGCCAGCAGCGCGAGGGTGACAGGTCCCTTTTCCGAGCAGTACTTC
many	TRBV3-1	-	TRBJ1-2	CASSQADSYYTF	TGTGCCAGCAGCCAAGCAGACAGTTACTACACCTTC
many	TRBV5-1	TRBD2	TRBJ2-3	CASTPLMSGGIDTQYF	TGCGCCAGCACCCCCTTGATGTCGGGAGGGATAGATACGCAGTATTTT
-	TRBV20-1	-	TRBJ1-2	CSARLQTNYGYTF	TGCAGTGCTAGACTGCAGACCAACTATGGCTACACCTTC
few	TRBV12-3/TRBV12-4	TRBD1	TRBJ1-2	CASSSQGAYGYTF	TGTGCCAGCAGCTCACAGGGGGCATATGGCTACACCTTC
-	TRBV5-6	-	TRBJ1-5	CASSRQILSGQPQHF	TGTGCCAGCAGCCGACAAATTTTATCGGGTCAGCCCCAGCATTTT
few	TRBV29-1	-	TRBJ2-6	CSVDTDGANVLTF	TGCAGCGTTGATACAGACGGGGCCAACGTCCTGACTTTC
-	TRBV11-2	-	TRBJ2-2	CASSLYRETGELFF	TGTGCCAGCAGCTTATATCGGGAGACCGGGGAGCTGTTTTTT
few	TRBV25-1	TRBD2	TRBJ2-2	CASSSSDIREGTGELFF	TGTGCCAGCAGCTCCAGTGATATTCGGGAGGGGACCGGGGAGCTGTTTTTT
many	TRBV6-6	-	TRBJ2-7	CASSYSSEGGEQYF	TGTGCCAGCAGTTACTCGAGTGAGGGTGGCGAGCAGTACTTC
few	TRBV7-2	TRBD2	TRBJ2-7	CASSSGLAGGTYEQYF	TGTGCCAGCAGCTCCGGACTAGCGGGAGGAACCTACGAGCAGTACTTC
-	TRBV21-1	-	TRBJ1-5	CASSKATTGTFNQPQHF	TGTGCCAGCAGCAAAGCCACGACAGGGACTTTCAATCAGCCCCAGCATTTT
many	TRBV27	-	TRBJ1-2	CASSPESLGKDGYTF	TGTGCCAGCAGTCCCGAAAGTTTAGGGAAAGATGGCTACACCTTC
few	TRBV6-2/TRBV6-3	TRBD2	TRBJ2-2	CASSYGLAGNTGELFF	TGTGCCAGCAGTTACGGGCTAGCGGGGAACACCGGGGAGCTGTTTTTT
few	TRBV6-5	-	TRBJ2-1	CASSYSKAGSAEQFF	TGTGCCAGCAGTTACTCGAAGGCCGGGAGCGCTGAGCAGTTCTTC
-	TRBV7-9	TRBD1	TRBJ2-3	CASSLADRGTDTQYF	TGTGCCAGCAGCTTAGCGGACAGGGGCACAGATACGCAGTATTTT
many	TRBV9	TRBD2	TRBJ2-5	CASSVGGLGRRETQYF	TGTGCCAGCAGCGTAGGGGGACTAGGACGAAGAGAGACCCAGTACTTC
many	TRBV27	TRBD2	TRBJ2-1	CASSPGLGNEQFF	TGTGCCAGCAGTCCCGGACTAGGCAATGAGCAGTTCTTC
few	TRBV13	TRBD1	TRBJ2-7	CASSTGVYEQYF	TGTGCCAGCAGCACAGGGGTCTACGAGCAGTACTTC